The source of this TCR beta chain is a study of blood T cell repertoires in COVID-19. The overall study: In each case, the material was cDNA or gDNA derived from T cells, B-cell-depleted T cells, or PBMCs.

This clone occurred once. The ends were cut back, 2 bases at V and 4 bases at J, with 19 bases in the middle. The CDR3 spans 16 residues. Germline CDR1 is SGHRS and CDR2 is YFSETQ. Sequencing was performed with immunoSEQ multiplex PCR; in TCRdb, only in-frame clones are kept and a portion is missing. This table has 200,000 to 250,000 clones, roughly 84% appearing once. The receptor was isolated from a man aged 50 to 59 with active or convalescent COVID-19. Sequencing input: peripheral blood. The gene calls are TRBV5-1 and TRBJ2-7; no clear D gene. This chain's CDR3 is CASSFIIEVLMYEQYF. Written as DNA, the CDR3 is TGCGCCAGCAGCTTTATAATCGAGGTTTTGATGTACGAGCAGTACTTC.